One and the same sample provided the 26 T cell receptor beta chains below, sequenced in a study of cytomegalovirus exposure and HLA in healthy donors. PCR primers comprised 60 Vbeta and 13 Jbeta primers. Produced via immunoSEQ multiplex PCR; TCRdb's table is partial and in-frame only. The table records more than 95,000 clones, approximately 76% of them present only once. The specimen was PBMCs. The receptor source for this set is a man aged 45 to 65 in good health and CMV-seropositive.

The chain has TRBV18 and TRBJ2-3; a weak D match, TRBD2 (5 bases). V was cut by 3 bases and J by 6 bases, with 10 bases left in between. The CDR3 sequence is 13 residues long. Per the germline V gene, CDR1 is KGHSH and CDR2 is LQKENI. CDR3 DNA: TGTGCCAGCTCACCGTCTGGCGGGGATACGCAGTATTTT. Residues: CASSPSGGDTQYF.

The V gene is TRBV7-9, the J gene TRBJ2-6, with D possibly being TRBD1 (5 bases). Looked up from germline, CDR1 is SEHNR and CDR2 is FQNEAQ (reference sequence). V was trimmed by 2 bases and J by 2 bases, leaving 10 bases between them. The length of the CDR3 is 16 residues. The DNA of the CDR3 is TGTGCCAGCAGCTTAAGGGGCATACCTGGGGCCAACGTCCTGACTTTC. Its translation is CASSLRGIPGANVLTF.

This CDR3 reads CASSLNQGRNEQYF. In DNA form, the CDR3 reads TGTGCCAGCAGTTTGAACCAGGGGAGAAACGAGCAGTACTTC. The chain has TRBV28 and TRBJ2-5, with D possibly being TRBD1 (6 bases). The J call is in doubt because the DNA end fits TRBJ2-7 better. The CDR3 length is 14 residues. Germline CDR1 MDHEN, CDR2 SYDVKM.

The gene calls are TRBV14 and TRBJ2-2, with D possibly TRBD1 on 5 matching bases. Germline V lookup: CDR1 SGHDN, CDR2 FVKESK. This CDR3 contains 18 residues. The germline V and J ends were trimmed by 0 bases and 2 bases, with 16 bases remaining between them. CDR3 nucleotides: TGTGCCAGCAGCCAAGAAAATTATTGGGGCAAAAACACCGGGGAGCTGTTTTTT. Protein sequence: CASSQENYWGKNTGELFF. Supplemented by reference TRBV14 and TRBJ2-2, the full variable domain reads EAGVTQFPSHSVIEKGQTVTLRCDPISGHDNLYWYRRVMGKEIKFLLHFVKESKQDESGMPNNRFLAERTGGTYSTLKVQPAELEDSGVYFCASSQENYWGKNTGELFFGEGSRLTVL.

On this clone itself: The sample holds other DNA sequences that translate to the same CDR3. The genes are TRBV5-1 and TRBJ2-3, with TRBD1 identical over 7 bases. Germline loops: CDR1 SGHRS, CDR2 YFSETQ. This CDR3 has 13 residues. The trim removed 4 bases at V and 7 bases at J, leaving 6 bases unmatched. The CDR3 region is CASSSRDSYTQYF. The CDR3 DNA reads TGCGCCAGCAGCAGTCGGGACAGTTATACGCAGTATTTT.

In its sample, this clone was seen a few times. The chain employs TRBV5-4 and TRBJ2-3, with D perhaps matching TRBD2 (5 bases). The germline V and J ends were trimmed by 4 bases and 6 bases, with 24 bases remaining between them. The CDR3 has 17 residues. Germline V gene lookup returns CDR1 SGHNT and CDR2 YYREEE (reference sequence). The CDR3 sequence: CASSGTPGYVGIDTQYF. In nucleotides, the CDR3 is TGTGCCAGCAGCGGTACACCGGGCTACGTCGGGATCGATACGCAGTATTTT. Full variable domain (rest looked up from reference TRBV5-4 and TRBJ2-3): ETGVTQSPTHLIKTRGQQVTLRCSSQSGHNTVSWYQQALGQGPQFIFQYYREEENGRGNFPPRFSGLQFPNYSSELNVNALELDDSALYLCASSGTPGYVGIDTQYFGPGTRLTVL.

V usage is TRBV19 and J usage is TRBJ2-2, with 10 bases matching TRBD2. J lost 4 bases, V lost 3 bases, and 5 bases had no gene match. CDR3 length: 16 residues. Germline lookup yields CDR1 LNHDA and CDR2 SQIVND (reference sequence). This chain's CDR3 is CASSIGLAGATGELFF. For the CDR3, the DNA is TGTGCCAGTAGTATTGGCCTAGCGGGAGCCACCGGGGAGCTGTTTTTT.

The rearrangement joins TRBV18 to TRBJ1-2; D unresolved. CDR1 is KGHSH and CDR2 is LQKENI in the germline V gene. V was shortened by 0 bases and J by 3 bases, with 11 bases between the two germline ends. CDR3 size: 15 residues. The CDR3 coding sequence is TGTGCCAGCTCACCACCGCAGGCCTGGGACTATGGCTACACCTTC. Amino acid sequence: CASSPPQAWDYGYTF.

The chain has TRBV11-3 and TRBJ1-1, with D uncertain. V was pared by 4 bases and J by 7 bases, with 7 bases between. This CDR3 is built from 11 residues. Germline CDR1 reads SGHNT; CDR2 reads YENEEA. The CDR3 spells CASSSRHEAFF. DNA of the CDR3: TGTGCCAGCAGCTCCAGGCATGAAGCTTTCTTT. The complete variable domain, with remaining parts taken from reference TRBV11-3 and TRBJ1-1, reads EAGVVQSPRYKIIEKKQPVAFWCNPISGHNTLYWYLQNLGQGPELLIRYENEEAVDDSQLPKDRFSAERLKGVDSTLKIQPAELGDSAVYLCASSSRHEAFFGQGTRLTVV.

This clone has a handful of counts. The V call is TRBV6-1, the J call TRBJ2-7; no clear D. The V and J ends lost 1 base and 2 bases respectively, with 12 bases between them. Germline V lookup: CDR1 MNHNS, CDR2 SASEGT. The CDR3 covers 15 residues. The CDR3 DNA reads TGTGCCAGCAGTGAAGACTCACGAGGCACCTACGAGCAGTACTTC. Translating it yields CASSEDSRGTYEQYF.

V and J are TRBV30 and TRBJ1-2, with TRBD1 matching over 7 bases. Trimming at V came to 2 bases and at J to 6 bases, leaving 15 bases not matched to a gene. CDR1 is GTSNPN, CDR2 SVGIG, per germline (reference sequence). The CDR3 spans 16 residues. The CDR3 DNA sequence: TGTGCCTGGAGTAATATACCCCCTACAGGGGAGGATGGCTACACCTTC. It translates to CAWSNIPPTGEDGYTF. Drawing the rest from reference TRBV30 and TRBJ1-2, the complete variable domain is SQTIHQWPATLVQPVGSPLSLECTVEGTSNPNLYWYRQAAGRGLQLLFYSVGIGQISSEVPQNLSASRPQDRQFILSSKKLLLSDSGFYLCAWSNIPPTGEDGYTFGSGTRLTVV.

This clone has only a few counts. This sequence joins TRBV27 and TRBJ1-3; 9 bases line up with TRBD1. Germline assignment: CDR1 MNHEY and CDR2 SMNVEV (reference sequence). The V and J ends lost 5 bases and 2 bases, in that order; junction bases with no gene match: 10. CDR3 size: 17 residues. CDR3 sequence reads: CASSPVGGTGPGNTIYF. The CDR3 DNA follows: TGTGCCAGCAGTCCCGTTGGTGGGACAGGGCCTGGAAACACCATATATTTT.

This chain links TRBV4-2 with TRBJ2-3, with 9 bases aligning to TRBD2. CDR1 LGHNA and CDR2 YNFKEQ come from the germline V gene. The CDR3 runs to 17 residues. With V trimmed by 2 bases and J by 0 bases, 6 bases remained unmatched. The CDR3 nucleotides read TGTGCCAGCAGCCAAAGTCCTAGCGGGATTAGCACAGATACGCAGTATTTT. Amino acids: CASSQSPSGISTDTQYF.

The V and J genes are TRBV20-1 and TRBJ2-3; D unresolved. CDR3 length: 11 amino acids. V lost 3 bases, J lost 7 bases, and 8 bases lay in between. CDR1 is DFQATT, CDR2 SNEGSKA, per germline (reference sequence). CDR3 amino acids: CSASERNTQYF. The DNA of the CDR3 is TGCAGTGCTAGTGAGAGGAATACGCAGTATTTT.

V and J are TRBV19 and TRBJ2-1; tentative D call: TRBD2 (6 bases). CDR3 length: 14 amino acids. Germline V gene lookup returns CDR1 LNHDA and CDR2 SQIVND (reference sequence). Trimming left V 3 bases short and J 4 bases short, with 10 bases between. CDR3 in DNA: TGTGCCAGTAGTATGGTGGGGGGTTACAATGAGCAGTTCTTC. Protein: CASSMVGGYNEQFF.

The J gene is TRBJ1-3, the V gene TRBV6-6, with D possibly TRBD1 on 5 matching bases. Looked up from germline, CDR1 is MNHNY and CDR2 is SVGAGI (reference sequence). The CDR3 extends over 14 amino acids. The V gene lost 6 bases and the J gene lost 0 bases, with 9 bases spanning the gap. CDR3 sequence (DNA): TGTGCCAGCAGCCAACAGGCCTCTGGAAACACCATATATTTT. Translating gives CASSQQASGNTIYF.

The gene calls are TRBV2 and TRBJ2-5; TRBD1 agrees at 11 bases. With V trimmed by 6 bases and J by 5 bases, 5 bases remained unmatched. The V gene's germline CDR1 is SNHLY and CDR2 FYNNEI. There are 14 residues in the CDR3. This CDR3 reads CASSRTGGRETQYF. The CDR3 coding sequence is TGTGCCAGCAGCCGGACAGGGGGCAGGGAGACCCAGTACTTC.

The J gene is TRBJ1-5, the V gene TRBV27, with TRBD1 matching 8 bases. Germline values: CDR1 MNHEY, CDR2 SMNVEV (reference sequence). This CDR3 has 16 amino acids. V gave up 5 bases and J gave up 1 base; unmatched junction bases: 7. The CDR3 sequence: CASSASTGESNQPQHF. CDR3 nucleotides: TGTGCCAGCAGTGCATCGACAGGGGAAAGCAATCAGCCCCAGCATTTT.

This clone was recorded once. In DNA, the CDR3 is TGTGCCAGCAGTTGGAGGCCGGGGGAAGGCTATGGCTACACCTTC. Its translation: CASSWRPGEGYGYTF. J is TRBJ1-2 and V is TRBV6-1; D might be TRBD1 (5 bases). Trimming left V 5 bases short and J 4 bases short, with 17 bases between. CDR3 size: 15 residues. Germline V CDR1 and CDR2: MNHNS, SASEGT.

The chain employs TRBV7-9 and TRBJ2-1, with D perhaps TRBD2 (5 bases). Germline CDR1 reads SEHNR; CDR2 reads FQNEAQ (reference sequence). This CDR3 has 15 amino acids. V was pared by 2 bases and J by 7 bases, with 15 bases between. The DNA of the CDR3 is TGTGCCAGCAGCTTAATCCGGGATTTACGGAATGAGCAGTTCTTC. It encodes CASSLIRDLRNEQFF.

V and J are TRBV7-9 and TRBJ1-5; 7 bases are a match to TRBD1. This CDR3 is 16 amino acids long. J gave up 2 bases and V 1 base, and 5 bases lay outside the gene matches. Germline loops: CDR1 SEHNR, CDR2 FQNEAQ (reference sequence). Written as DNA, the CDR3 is TGTGCCAGCAGCTTAGGGACAGGTAATGGCAATCAGCCCCAGCATTTT. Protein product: CASSLGTGNGNQPQHF.

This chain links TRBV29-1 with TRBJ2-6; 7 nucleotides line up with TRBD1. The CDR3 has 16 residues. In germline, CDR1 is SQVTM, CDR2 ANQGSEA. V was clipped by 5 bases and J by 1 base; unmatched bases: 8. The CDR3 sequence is CSVQWGQRSGANVLTF. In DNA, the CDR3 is TGCAGCGTTCAGTGGGGACAGAGATCTGGGGCCAACGTCCTGACTTTC.

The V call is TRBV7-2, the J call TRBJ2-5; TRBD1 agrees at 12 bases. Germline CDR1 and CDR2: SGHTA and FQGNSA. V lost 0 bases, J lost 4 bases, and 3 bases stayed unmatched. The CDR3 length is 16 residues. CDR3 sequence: CASSLARDRGPETQYF. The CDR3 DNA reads TGTGCCAGCAGCTTAGCAAGGGACAGGGGGCCAGAGACCCAGTACTTC. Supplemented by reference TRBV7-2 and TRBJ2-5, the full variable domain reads GAGVSQSPSNKVTEKGKDVELRCDPISGHTALYWYRQSLGQGLEFLIYFQGNSAPDKSGLPSDRFSAERTGGSVSTLTIQRTQQEDSAVYLCASSLARDRGPETQYFGPGTRLLVL.

The CDR3, as DNA: TGCAGCGTACCGACTAGCGGATCTAGCACAGATACGCAGTATTTT. Translation: CSVPTSGSSTDTQYF. The chain links TRBV29-1 to TRBJ2-3; 9 nucleotides agree with TRBD2. The CDR3 consists of 15 residues. Germline V CDR1 and CDR2: SQVTM, ANQGSEA. The V segment lost 6 bases and the J segment 0 bases; nucleotides outside the gene matches: 7.

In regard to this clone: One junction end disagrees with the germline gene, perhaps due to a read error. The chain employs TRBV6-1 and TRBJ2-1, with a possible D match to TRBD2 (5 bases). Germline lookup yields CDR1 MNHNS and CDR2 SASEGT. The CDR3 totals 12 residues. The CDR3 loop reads CTSHGAYNEQFF. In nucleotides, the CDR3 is TGTACCAGCCACGGGGCCTACAATGAGCAGTTCTTC.

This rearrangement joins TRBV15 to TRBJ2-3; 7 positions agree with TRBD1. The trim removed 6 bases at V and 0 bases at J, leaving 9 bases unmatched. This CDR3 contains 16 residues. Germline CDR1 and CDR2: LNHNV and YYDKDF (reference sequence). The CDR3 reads CATSTLGTDSTDTQYF. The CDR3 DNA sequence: TGTGCCACCAGTACACTGGGGACAGATAGCACAGATACGCAGTATTTT.